Listed below are T cell receptor beta chains from one sample, sequenced in a study of cytomegalovirus exposure and HLA in healthy donors. Libraries were prepared by immunoSEQ multiplex PCR; TCRdb keeps only in-frame clonotypes and omits some of them. The table lists some 140,000 clones, approximately 86% of them singletons. Sample: PBMCs. The receptors come from a human donor in good health. The CDR3 runs from the conserved cysteine through the conserved F or W. The D gene is left open where the match is weak. Clone size is not always given. Where it is, it says once, few, many or a class for expanded clones.

TRBJ1-4	TRBV5-6	NA	NA	TGTGCCAGCAGCTCCCGGGGGGTTGAAAAACTGTTTTTT	CASSSRGVEKLFF
TRBJ1-2	TRBV6-1	NA	NA	TGTGCCGGCTTCAGAGGGAACTATGGCTACACCTTC	CAGFRGNYGYTF
TRBJ2-5	TRBV28	NA	few	TGTGCCAGCAGATCCCAGGGCCGGGAGACCCAGTACTTC	CASRSQGRETQYF
TRBJ2-4	TRBV6-4	NA	few	TGTGCCAGCAGTGAGTCGGAGGGGAGCATTCAGTACTTC	CASSESEGSIQYF
TRBJ2-5	TRBV9	TRBD1	NA	TGTGCCAGCAGCGCAAGAGGGGGCGAACTACAGACCCAGTACTTC	CASSARGGELQTQYF
TRBJ2-7	TRBV25-1	NA	NA	TGTGCCAGCACTACGGGCCCCCAGGGCTACGAGCAGTACTTC	CASTTGPQGYEQYF
TRBJ2-1	TRBV10-1	NA	NA	TGCGCCAGCAGGGGGATCAGGGTAGTTCGCGCGTTCTTC	CASRGIRVVRAFF
TRBJ2-7	TRBV5-5	TRBD2	NA	TGTGCCAGCAGCTTGCGGCTAGCGGGAGTCTACGAGCAGTACTTC	CASSLRLAGVYEQYF
TRBJ2-1	TRBV10-3	TRBD2	NA	TGTGCCATCAGTTCTAAGCGGGAAAGCTCCTACAATGAGCAGTTCTTC	CAISSKRESSYNEQFF
TRBJ2-2	TRBV4-1	TRBD2	NA	TGCGCCAGCAGCCAAACTAGCGGAGCGAACACCGGGGAGCTGTTTTTT	CASSQTSGANTGELFF
TRBJ2-3	TRBV2	NA	NA	TGTGCCAGCAGTCCCCTCCGGGACTCCACGTCTTCTAGCACAGATACGCAGTATTTT	CASSPLRDSTSSSTDTQYF
TRBJ1-2	TRBV13	TRBD1	NA	TGTGCCAGCAGCTTAGGCACAGGGGTCGGCTACACCTTC	CASSLGTGVGYTF
TRBJ1-2	TRBV7-6	NA	NA	TGTGCCAGCAGCTTACAACGAGACTATGGCTACACCTTC	CASSLQRDYGYTF
TRBJ1-5	TRBV5-1	NA	NA	TGCGCCAGCAGCTACGCGGGATCGTATAGCGATCAGCCCCAGCATTTT	CASSYAGSYSDQPQHF
TRBJ2-2	TRBV9	TRBD2	NA	TGTGCCAGCAGCGATCTAGCGGGGGGCCCCATCACCGGGGAGCTGTTTTTT	CASSDLAGGPITGELFF
TRBJ2-6	TRBV4-1	TRBD1	NA	TGCGCCAGCAGACCGACAGGGGGGAACTCTGGGGCCAACGTCCTGACTTTC	CASRPTGGNSGANVLTF
TRBJ2-7	TRBV4-1	TRBD1	NA	TGCGCCAGCAGCCAAGACCGGGACAGGACCTACGAGCAGTACTTC	CASSQDRDRTYEQYF
TRBJ2-2	TRBV5-1	NA	NA	TGCGCCAGCAGCTTGGGTCTTGGTAGCGGCAACACCGGGGAGCTGTTTTTT	CASSLGLGSGNTGELFF
TRBJ2-7	TRBV11-2	TRBD1	NA	TGTGCCAGCAGCTGGGGACAGGGCCTGACCTACGAGCAGTACTTC	CASSWGQGLTYEQYF
TRBJ1-4	TRBV7-6	NA	NA	TGTGCCAGCAGCTCAATGGTCACAGGTGCAACTAATGAAAAACTGTTTTTT	CASSSMVTGATNEKLFF
TRBJ1-1	TRBV19	TRBD1	NA	TGTGCCAGTAGTATCCCTGACAGGGGGCGAGGCACTGAAGCTTTCTTT	CASSIPDRGRGTEAFF
TRBJ1-5	TRBV6-1	NA	NA	TGTGCCAGCAGTCTGCGGTGGAGCAATCAGCCCCAGCATTTT	CASSLRWSNQPQHF
TRBJ2-7	TRBV6-5	NA	NA	TGTGCCAGCAGTCGGTCCTACGAGCAGTACTTC	CASSRSYEQYF
TRBJ1-1	TRBV5-6	NA	NA	TGTGCCAGCAGCCGCAGGGGATACACTGAAGCTTTCTTT	CASSRRGYTEAFF
TRBJ2-5	TRBV6-5	TRBD1	NA	TGTGCCAGCAGAAAGGACAGGGTTGAGACCCAGTACTTC	CASRKDRVETQYF
TRBJ2-1	TRBV13	TRBD2	NA	TGTGCCAGCAGCTGGACTAGCGGGGGCCTCAATGAGCAGTTCTTC	CASSWTSGGLNEQFF
TRBJ1-4	TRBV7-2	NA	NA	TGTGCCAGCAGCCCCCCCCTCCGGGTCCCGGGTAATGAAAAACTGTTTTTT	CASSPPLRVPGNEKLFF
TRBJ2-7	TRBV7-8	NA	NA	TGTGCCAGCAGCCGGAACACTAACTCCTACGAGCAGTACTTC	CASSRNTNSYEQYF
TRBJ2-5	TRBV6-5	TRBD2	NA	TGTGCCAGCACTAGCGGGGAGGAGACCCAGTACTTC	CASTSGEETQYF
TRBJ1-4	TRBV5-5	NA	NA	TGTGCCAGCAGCTTCAGGGCAACTAATGAAAAACTGTTTTTT	CASSFRATNEKLFF
TRBJ2-3	TRBV6-1	TRBD2	NA	TGTGCCAGCAGTGAAGTGGGCGGGGGGGCCGATACGCAGTATTTT	CASSEVGGGADTQYF
TRBJ2-7	TRBV5-4	NA	NA	TGTGCCAGCAGCTTGGGCGGACAGCGGCGAACCTACGAGCAGTACTTC	CASSLGGQRRTYEQYF
TRBJ2-3	TRBV18	NA	NA	TGTGCCAGCTCGCGTGGTAGCACAGATACGCAGTATTTT	CASSRGSTDTQYF
TRBJ1-2	TRBV21-1	NA	NA	TGTGCCAGCAGCAAAGCGCCTTCAGGGGATGGCTACACCTTC	CASSKAPSGDGYTF
TRBJ2-7	TRBV19	TRBD1	NA	TGTGCCAGTAGTATAGGTGGGACAGCGGCCTACGAGCAGTACTTC	CASSIGGTAAYEQYF
TRBJ1-1	TRBV25-1	TRBD1	NA	TGTGCCAGCAGTGACGGCAAGGGGGCCACTGAAGCTTTCTTT	CASSDGKGATEAFF
TRBJ1-2	TRBV9	NA	NA	TGTGCCAGCAGCCACCTTCAGGGGTATGGCTACACCTTC	CASSHLQGYGYTF
TRBJ1-3	TRBV5-6	NA	NA	TGTGCCAGCAGCTTGGCCGACAAAGCTGGAAACACCATATATTTT	CASSLADKAGNTIYF
TRBJ1-2	TRBV6-1	NA	NA	TGTGCCAGCACCGTACCCACAGGAAAAACCTTC	CASTVPTGKTF
TRBJ2-7	TRBV4-1	TRBD2	NA	TGCGCCAGCAGCCAGTGGGGGGGACTAGCGGGAGACGAGCAGTACTTC	CASSQWGGLAGDEQYF